A single sample gave rise to the 24 T cell receptor beta chains below, sequenced in a study of regulatory T cells in long-lasting Graves disease. Investigators prepared the TCR beta libraries by applying iRepertoire HTBI primers and Arm-PCR of CDR3 regions. Each CDR3 protein gets one entry after TCRdb re-called the multiplex PCR reads with MiXCR. The sample consists of 400,000 to 500,000 distinct CDR3 sequences, roughly 21% of them appearing once. Time point reported: persistent/refractory GD, antithyroid drugs over 5 years with positive TRAb. RNA extracted from PBMCs served as the sequencing template. Sample: peripheral blood mononuclear cells (PBMCs), taken when the disease was refractory, from a patient treated with antithyroid drugs. The receptor source for this set is a female donor with Graves disease.

This clonotype showed up many times. V and J are TRBV7-2 and TRBJ1-2, with unresolved D. Germline loops: CDR1 SGHTA, CDR2 FQGNSA. The CDR3 consists of 13 residues. Trimming stripped 2 bases from V and 7 bases from J, with 11 bases between. The CDR3 loop is CASSLLWEGGYTF. The CDR3 DNA sequence: TGTGCCAGCAGCTTATTGTGGGAAGGTGGCTACACCTTC.

The chain has TRBV11-2 and TRBJ1-1, with TRBD1 matching over 7 bases. The CDR3 covers 15 residues. V was pared by 6 bases and J by 3 bases, with 10 bases of the junction left unmatched. Germline-derived CDR1 and CDR2 are SGHAT and FQNNGV. CDR3 residues: CASRSTGASDTEAFF. The CDR3 nucleotides are TGTGCCAGCAGGAGTACAGGGGCCTCGGACACTGAAGCTTTCTTT.

The V gene is TRBV12-3 or TRBV12-4, the J gene TRBJ2-7; TRBD2 matches 7 bases. V was pared by 6 bases and J by 4 bases, with 9 bases of the junction left unmatched. The CDR3 covers 14 residues. As DNA, the CDR3 is TGTGCCAGCAGCCGACCCGGGGGGAGGTACGAGCAGTACTTC. Protein sequence: CASSRPGGRYEQYF.

This clonotype was seen many times. The J gene is TRBJ1-1, the V gene TRBV11-2, with TRBD1 identical over 7 bases. CDR1 and CDR2 (germline): SGHAT, FQNNGV. CDR3 length equals 13 residues. J lost 5 bases, V lost 4 bases, and 4 bases had no gene match. The CDR3 spells CASSSTGYTEAFF. In DNA, the CDR3 is TGTGCCAGCAGCTCGACAGGGTATACTGAAGCTTTCTTT.

The rearrangement links TRBV6-9 to TRBJ1-4; tentatively, D is TRBD1 (5 bases). The germline V gene has CDR1 MNHGY and CDR2 SVAAGI. The CDR3 is 14 amino acids. V was pared by 3 bases and J by 8 bases, with 13 bases between. DNA of the CDR3: TGTGCCAGCAGTTACTTGGGGGTCCGCGAAAAACTGTTTTTT. It translates to CASSYLGVREKLFF.

To note about this clonotype: A much larger clone lies a single base off, so this may be a read error. The rearrangement uses TRBV29-1 and TRBJ1-1; weak D call: TRBD1 (5 bases). Per the germline V gene, CDR1 is SQVTM and CDR2 is ANQGSEA. This CDR3 spans 14 amino acids. Here the CDR3 DNA reads TGCAGCGTTGAACTCCGGACATTGAACACTGAAGCTTCCTTT. This gives the protein CSVELRTLNTEASF.

Ten or more counts support this clonotype. This rearrangement joins TRBV7-8 to TRBJ2-5; 10 bases are a match to TRBD1. V trimming: 5 bases; J trimming: 5 bases; junction bases outside the gene matches: 8. CDR3 size: 15 residues. From germline, CDR1 is SGHVS and CDR2 FQNEAQ. The CDR3 DNA is TGTGCCAGCAGCGCCGACAGGGGGCAGGAGGAGACCCAGTACTTC. This encodes CASSADRGQEETQYF.

This clonotype was seen a few times. V is TRBV14 and J is TRBJ1-1, with TRBD1 matching 7 bases. The germline V gene encodes CDR1 SGHDN and CDR2 FVKESK. Germline trimming cut 5 bases from V and 1 base from J; bases unmatched to any gene: 7. The CDR3 extends over 15 amino acids. DNA of the CDR3: TGTGCCAGCAGCGTTGACAGGGCAGGGAACACTGAAGCTTTCTTT. Its translation is CASSVDRAGNTEAFF.

The CDR3 DNA reads TGTGCCGGAGGACAGGGGGCCAACAATGAGCAGTTCTTC. It yields the protein CAGGQGANNEQFF. This chain uses TRBV6-1 with TRBJ2-1; TRBD1 agrees at 11 bases. The CDR3 runs to 13 residues. CDR1 and CDR2 (germline): MNHNS, SASEGT. Germline trimming cut 11 bases from V and 5 bases from J; bases unmatched to any gene: 5.

In this sample, this clonotype turned up once. The chain has TRBV6-1 and TRBJ1-2, with D tentatively TRBD1 (6 bases). The CDR3 totals 13 residues. V was clipped by 6 bases and J by 7 bases, with 15 bases between them. The germline CDR1 and CDR2 sequences are MNHNS and SASEGT. The CDR3 nucleotides read TGTGCCAGCAGCCCATCGGGGGCGCCTGGCTACACCTTC. Its translation: CASSPSGAPGYTF.

This clonotype was observed a handful of times. The chain recombines TRBV15 with TRBJ1-2; D not resolved. Per the germline V gene, CDR1 is LNHNV and CDR2 is YYDKDF (reference sequence). V was trimmed by 1 base and J by 8 bases, leaving 17 bases between them. The CDR3 extends over 15 amino acids. CDR3 sequence reads: CATSRVQTTNMGYTF. The CDR3 DNA sequence: TGTGCCACCAGCAGAGTACAGACCACTAATATGGGCTACACCTTC.

There are a few counts of this clonotype. The chain has TRBV6-2 or TRBV6-3 and TRBJ2-5; tentatively, D is TRBD1 or TRBD2 (6 bases each). The V gene lost 0 bases and the J gene lost 4 bases, with 21 bases spanning the gap. Per germline, CDR1 MNHEY and CDR2 SVGEGT. This CDR3 has 18 amino acids. The CDR3 nucleotides are TGTGCCAGCAGTTACTCTTTTATTATTGGGGGGCGGGGAGAGACCCAGTACTTC. Protein product: CASSYSFIIGGRGETQYF.

The chain links TRBV4-3 to TRBJ2-5; 8 nucleotides align to TRBD2. The CDR3 length is 17 residues. Trimming cost V 1 base and J 5 bases; bases outside gene matches: 12. Germline V gene data show CDR1 as LGHNA and CDR2 as YSLEER. CDR3 nucleotide sequence: TGCGCCAGCAGCCAAGGGGGGCCAGCGGGAGTTGTCGAGACCCAGTACTTC. Its protein product is CASSQGGPAGVVETQYF.

This clonotype was recorded once. As DNA, the CDR3 is TGTGCCTGGACTCGGGGGGGACAGGGGTACCAAGAGACCCAGTACTTC. Its protein is CAWTRGGQGYQETQYF. V and J are TRBV30 and TRBJ2-5; 10 bases are shared with TRBD1. Germline CDR1 reads GTSNPN; CDR2 reads SVGIG (reference sequence). J gave up 0 bases and V 4 bases, and 8 bases lay outside the gene matches. The CDR3 has 16 residues.

The chain employs TRBV9 and TRBJ2-5; the D is unclear. The germline CDR1 and CDR2 sequences are SGDLS and YYNGEE. The CDR3 length is 14 residues. V lost 0 bases to trimming and J lost 9 bases, with 15 bases between them. The chain's CDR3 is CASSVDLALRPQYF. The CDR3 DNA reads TGTGCCAGCAGCGTAGATTTAGCCCTTAGGCCCCAGTACTTC.

The table lists this clonotype with a few counts. This sequence joins TRBV5-6 and TRBJ1-2; D is undetermined. Per germline, CDR1 SGHDT and CDR2 YYEEEE. Deletions cut 2 bases from V and 0 bases from J, with 11 bases between. CDR3 length: 15 residues. CDR3 amino acids: CASSLGHLTNYGYTF. For the CDR3, the DNA is TGTGCCAGCAGCTTAGGGCACCTCACTAACTATGGCTACACCTTC. Based on the CDR3 plus reference TRBV5-6 and TRBJ1-2, the full variable domain is DAGVTQSPTHLIKTRGQQVTLRCSPKSGHDTVSWYQQALGQGPQFIFQYYEEEERQRGNFPDRFSGHQFPNYSSELNVNALLLGDSALYLCASSLGHLTNYGYTFGSGTRLTVV.

This clonotype was observed a few times. The chain couples TRBV7-2 to TRBJ1-5; no clear D gene. The CDR3 has 13 residues. Germline-derived CDR1 and CDR2 are SGHTA and FQGNSA. V lost 3 bases to trimming and J lost 5 bases, with 8 bases between them. The CDR3 region has the DNA TGTGCCAGCAGCTTCGACGGTGATCAGCCCCAGCATTTT. Amino acids: CASSFDGDQPQHF.

The chain recombines TRBV12-3 or TRBV12-4 with TRBJ2-3, with D hard to call. With 3 bases removed from V and 0 bases from J, the gap between germline ends came to 7 bases. This CDR3 has 14 residues. The CDR3 sequence is CASSLVTSTDTQYF. For the CDR3, the DNA is TGTGCCAGCAGTTTGGTGACTAGCACAGATACGCAGTATTTT.

The sample holds many counts of this clonotype. The chain's CDR3 is CASSELGALSAGYTF. In DNA, the CDR3 is TGTGCCAGCAGTGAACTGGGGGCACTTTCGGCCGGCTACACCTTC. The chain has TRBV6-1 and TRBJ1-2, with a tentative D call TRBD1 (6 bases). Germline assignment: CDR1 MNHNS and CDR2 SASEGT. The CDR3 loop spans 15 amino acids. The V gene lost 2 bases and the J gene lost 8 bases, with 18 bases spanning the gap.

This clonotype came up many times. This CDR3 is CASSLQTGQETQYF. For the CDR3, the DNA is TGTGCCAGCAGCTTACAAACGGGGCAAGAGACCCAGTACTTC. The rearrangement uses TRBV11-3 and TRBJ2-5; possibly TRBD2 for D (5 bases). CDR1 and CDR2 from the germline V gene are SGHNT and YENEEA. With 2 bases removed from V and 2 bases from J, the gap between germline ends came to 9 bases. The CDR3 contains 14 residues.

This clonotype has a count of ten or more. The chain couples TRBV6-1 to TRBJ1-5; D remains ambiguous. The V and J ends lost 6 bases and 4 bases respectively, with 10 bases between them. CDR1 MNHNS and CDR2 SASEGT come from the germline V gene. CDR3 length equals 13 residues. CDR3 sequence reads: CASRRRLNQPQHF. DNA of the CDR3: TGTGCCAGCAGACGACGGCTGAATCAGCCCCAGCATTTT.

This clonotype was counted between two and nine times. This rearrangement joins TRBV11-2 to TRBJ1-3; D uncertain. Trimming shortened V by 5 bases and J by 3 bases, and 17 bases separated the two germline ends. The CDR3 loop spans 16 amino acids. Germline lookup yields CDR1 SGHAT and CDR2 FQNNGV. The CDR3 DNA reads TGTGCCAGCAGCCCACCGGGAGGGATCGGTGGAAACACCATATATTTT. It specifies CASSPPGGIGGNTIYF.

This sequence joins TRBV11-2 and TRBJ2-2; D not resolved. This CDR3 has 18 amino acids. Germline CDR1 reads SGHAT; CDR2 reads FQNNGV. V lost 1 base to trimming and J lost 3 bases, with 18 bases between them. CDR3 sequence: CASSLGILGGPYTGELFF. The CDR3 bases are TGTGCCAGCAGCTTAGGCATCCTCGGTGGCCCTTACACCGGGGAGCTGTTTTTT.

This clonotype appeared many times. CDR3 residues: CASSLAYLPNQPQHF. Here the CDR3 DNA reads TGTGCCAGCAGCTTAGCATACCTTCCCAATCAGCCCCAGCATTTT. The chain combines TRBV7-2 with TRBJ1-5; D is ambiguous. Germline CDR1 reads SGHTA; CDR2 reads FQGNSA. Trimming took off 0 bases at V and 3 bases at J, with 9 bases between the two ends. CDR3 length: 15 amino acids.